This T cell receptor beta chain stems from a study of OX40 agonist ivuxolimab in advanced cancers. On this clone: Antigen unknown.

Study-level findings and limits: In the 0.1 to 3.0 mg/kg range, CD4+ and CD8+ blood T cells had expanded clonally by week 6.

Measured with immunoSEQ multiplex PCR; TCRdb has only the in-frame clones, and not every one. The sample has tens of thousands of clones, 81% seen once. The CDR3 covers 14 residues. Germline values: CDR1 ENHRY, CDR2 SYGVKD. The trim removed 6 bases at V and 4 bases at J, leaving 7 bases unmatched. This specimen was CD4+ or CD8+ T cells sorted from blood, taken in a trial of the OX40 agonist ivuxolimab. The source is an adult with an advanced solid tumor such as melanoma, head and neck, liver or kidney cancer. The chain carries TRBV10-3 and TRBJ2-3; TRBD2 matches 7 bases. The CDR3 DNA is TGTGCCATCAGCCCGGGACTACCCCCAGATACGCAGTATTTT. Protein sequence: CAISPGLPPDTQYF.